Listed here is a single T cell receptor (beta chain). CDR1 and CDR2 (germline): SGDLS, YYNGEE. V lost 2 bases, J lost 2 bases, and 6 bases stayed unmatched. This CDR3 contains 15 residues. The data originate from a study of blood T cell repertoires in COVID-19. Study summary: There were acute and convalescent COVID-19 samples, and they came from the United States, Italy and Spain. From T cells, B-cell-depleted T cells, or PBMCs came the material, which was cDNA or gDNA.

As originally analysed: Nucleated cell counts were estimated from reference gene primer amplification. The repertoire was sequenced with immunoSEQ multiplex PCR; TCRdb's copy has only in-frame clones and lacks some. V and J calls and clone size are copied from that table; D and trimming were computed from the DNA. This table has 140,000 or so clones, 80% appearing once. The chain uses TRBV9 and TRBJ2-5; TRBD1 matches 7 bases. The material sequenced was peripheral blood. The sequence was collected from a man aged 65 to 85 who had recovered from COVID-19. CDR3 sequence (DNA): TGTGCCAGCAGCGTTTCAACAGGGGCTCAAGAGACCCAGTACTTC. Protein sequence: CASSVSTGAQETQYF.